This TCR beta chain was documented in a study of CD8 T cells in ankylosing spondylitis. Findings and limits, study-wide: CD8+ disease-linked clones were present at relatively low frequencies in blood. Eight highly homologous variants formed a TCR beta motif that appeared characteristic of ankylosing spondylitis blood. Earlier work had already found some motif variants in reactive arthritis synovial fluid and blood.

Quantitative 5'-RACE was performed with molecular barcodes, and it yielded the TCR beta libraries. TCRdb analysed the 5' RACE reads with MiXCR anew, one entry per CDR3 protein. The sample lists 300,000 to 350,000 distinct CDR3 sequences; about a fifth were seen once. This clonotype showed up just a few times. What it binds is not known. This CDR3 contains 17 residues. The trim removed 2 bases at V and 1 base at J, leaving 5 bases unmatched. Sequenced input: blood, either unsorted or a sorted T cell fraction (not recorded which). V usage is TRBV12-3 or TRBV12-4 and J usage is TRBJ2-2; TRBD2 matches at 9 bases. This sequence was found in a female donor with ankylosing spondylitis or in good health (not recorded which). The CDR3, as DNA: TGTGCCAGCAGTTTACTTCTAGCGGGAATGAACACCGGGGAGCTGTTTTTT. Translating gives CASSLLLAGMNTGELFF.